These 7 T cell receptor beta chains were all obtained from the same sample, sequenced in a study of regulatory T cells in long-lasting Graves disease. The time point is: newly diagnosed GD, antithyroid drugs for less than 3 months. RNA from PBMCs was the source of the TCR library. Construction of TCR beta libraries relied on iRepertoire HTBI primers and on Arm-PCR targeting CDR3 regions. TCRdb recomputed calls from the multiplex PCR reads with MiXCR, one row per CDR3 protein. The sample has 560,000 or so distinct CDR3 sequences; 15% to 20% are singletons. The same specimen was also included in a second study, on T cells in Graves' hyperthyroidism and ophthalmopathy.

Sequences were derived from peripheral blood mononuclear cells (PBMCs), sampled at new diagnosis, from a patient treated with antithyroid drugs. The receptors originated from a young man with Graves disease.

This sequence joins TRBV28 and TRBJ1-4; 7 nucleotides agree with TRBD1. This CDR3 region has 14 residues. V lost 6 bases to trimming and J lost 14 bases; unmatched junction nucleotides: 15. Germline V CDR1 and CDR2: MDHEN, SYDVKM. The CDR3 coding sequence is TGTGCCAGCAGCCAGGGGGTGGGGCCCCTGTTGCTGTTTTTT. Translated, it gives CASSQGVGPLLLFF. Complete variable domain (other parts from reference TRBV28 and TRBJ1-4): DVKVTQSSRYLVKRTGEKVFLECVQDMDHENMFWYRQDPGLGLRLIYFSYDVKMKEKGDIPEGYSVSREKKERFSLILESASTNQTSMYLCASSQGVGPLLLFFGSGTQLSVL.

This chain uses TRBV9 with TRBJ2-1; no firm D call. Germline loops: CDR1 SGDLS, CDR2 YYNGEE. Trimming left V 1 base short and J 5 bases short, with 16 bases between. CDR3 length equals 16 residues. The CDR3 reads CASSVMGFAHDNEQFF. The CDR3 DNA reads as TGTGCCAGCAGCGTAATGGGGTTCGCCCACGACAATGAGCAGTTCTTC.

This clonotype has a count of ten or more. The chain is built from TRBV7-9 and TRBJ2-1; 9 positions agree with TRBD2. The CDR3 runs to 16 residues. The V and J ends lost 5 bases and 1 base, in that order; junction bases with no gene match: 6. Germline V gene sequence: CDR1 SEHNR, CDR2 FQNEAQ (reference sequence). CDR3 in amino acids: CASSLTSGPSYNEQFF. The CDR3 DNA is TGTGCCAGCAGCCTGACTAGCGGTCCTTCCTACAATGAGCAGTTCTTC.

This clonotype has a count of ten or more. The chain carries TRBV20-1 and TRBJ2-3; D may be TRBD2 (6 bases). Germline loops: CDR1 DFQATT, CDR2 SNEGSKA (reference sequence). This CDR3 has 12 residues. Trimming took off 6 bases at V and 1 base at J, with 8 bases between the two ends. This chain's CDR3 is CSAEGGTDTQYF. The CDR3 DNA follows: TGCAGTGCGGAGGGAGGCACAGATACGCAGTATTTT.

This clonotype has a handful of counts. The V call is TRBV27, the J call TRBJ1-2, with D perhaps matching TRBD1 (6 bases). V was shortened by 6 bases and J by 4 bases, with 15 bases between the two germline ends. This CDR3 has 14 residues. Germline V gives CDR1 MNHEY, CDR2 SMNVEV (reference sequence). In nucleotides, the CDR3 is TGTGCCAGCAGGACACGCAGGGGCGGCTATGGCTACACCTTC. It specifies CASRTRRGGYGYTF.

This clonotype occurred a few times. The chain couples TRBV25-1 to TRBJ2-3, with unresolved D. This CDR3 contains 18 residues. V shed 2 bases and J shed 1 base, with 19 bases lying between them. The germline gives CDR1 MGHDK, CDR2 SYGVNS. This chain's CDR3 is CASSETQAETLGTDTQYF. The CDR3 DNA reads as TGTGCCAGCAGTGAAACCCAGGCCGAAACCCTCGGCACAGATACGCAGTATTTT.

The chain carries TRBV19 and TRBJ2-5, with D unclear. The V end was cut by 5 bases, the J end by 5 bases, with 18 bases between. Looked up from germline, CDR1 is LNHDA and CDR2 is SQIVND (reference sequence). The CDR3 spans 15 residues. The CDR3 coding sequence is TGTGCCAGTAGTGCGACGTTCTCGGTAGGGGAGACCCAGTACTTC. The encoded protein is CASSATFSVGETQYF.